This TCR beta chain was identified in a study of blood T cell repertoires in COVID-19. The CDR3 length is 15 residues. Trimming removed 0 bases from V and 8 bases from J; junction bases left unmatched: 3. Germline assignment: CDR1 LGHDT and CDR2 YNNKEL (reference sequence). The method was immunoSEQ multiplex PCR; TCRdb's version includes in-frame clones alone and lacks a portion of them. The sample lists about 46,000 clones, 88% seen once, with about 8.8% in the top ten. The sample comprised peripheral blood. This chain uses TRBV3-1 (or the pseudogene TRBV3-2) with TRBJ2-2; 10 nucleotides match TRBD2. The sequence was collected from a man in his fifties with active COVID-19. CDR3 in DNA: TGTGCCAGCAGCCAAGATGCTAGCGGGGGTGGGGAGCTGTTTTTT. Translation: CASSQDASGGGELFF.